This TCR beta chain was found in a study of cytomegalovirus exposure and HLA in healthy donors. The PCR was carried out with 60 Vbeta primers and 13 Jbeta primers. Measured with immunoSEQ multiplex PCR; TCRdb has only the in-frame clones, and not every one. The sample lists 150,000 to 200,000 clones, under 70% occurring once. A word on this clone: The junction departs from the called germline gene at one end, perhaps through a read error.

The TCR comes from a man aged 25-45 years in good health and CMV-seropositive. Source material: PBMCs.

This CDR3 is CVSSGGGTSGFTGELFF. CDR3 nucleotide sequence: TGTGTCAGTAGTGGGGGAGGGACTAGCGGGTTCACCGGGGAGCTGTTTTTT. The chain links TRBV19 to TRBJ2-2, with 12 nucleotides matching TRBD2. There are 17 residues in the CDR3. Germline values: CDR1 LNHDA, CDR2 SQIVND (reference sequence).